This paragraph reports one T cell receptor beta chain. This CDR3 has 16 residues. V lost 5 bases and J lost 6; bases outside the gene matches: 12. The germline V gene encodes CDR1 LGHDT and CDR2 YNNKEL (reference sequence). This sample was taken from a study of blood T cell repertoires in COVID-19. On the study more broadly: COVID-19 samples, acute and convalescent, were from the United States, Italy and Spain. T cells, B-cell-depleted T cells, or PBMCs supplied cDNA or gDNA.

Original handling: Amplification with reference gene primers provided the estimates of nucleated cell counts. The data were produced by immunoSEQ multiplex PCR, yet TCRdb's version contains in-frame clones alone and is incomplete. That table furnishes V, J and clone size, whereas the DNA furnished D and trimming. The sample consists of roughly 140,000 clones, 76% of them appearing once. Sequencing used peripheral blood. The genes are TRBV3-1 (or the pseudogene TRBV3-2) and TRBJ2-2; 7 bases are a match to TRBD2. This sequence was found in a man aged 55-75 years with acute or convalescent COVID-19. The CDR3 DNA sequence: TGTGCCAGCAGCGCTCGGGCGGGAGTAGCGCCCGGGGAGCTGTTTTTT. Translation gives CASSARAGVAPGELFF.